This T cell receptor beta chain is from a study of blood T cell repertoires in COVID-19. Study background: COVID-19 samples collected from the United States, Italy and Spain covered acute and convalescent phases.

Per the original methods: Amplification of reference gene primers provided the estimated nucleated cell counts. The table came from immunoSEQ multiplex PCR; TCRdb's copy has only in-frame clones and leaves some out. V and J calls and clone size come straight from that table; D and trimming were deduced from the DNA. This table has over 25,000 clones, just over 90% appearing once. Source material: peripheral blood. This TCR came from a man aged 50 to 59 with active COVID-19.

The CDR3 protein is CASSVARTRNPDTQYF. The CDR3 region has the DNA TGTGCCAGCAGCGTAGCTCGGACTAGAAATCCAGATACGCAGTATTTT. This chain connects TRBV9 to TRBJ2-3; 7 bases align to TRBD2. V lost 0 bases to trimming and J lost 4 bases; unmatched junction nucleotides: 8. CDR1 SGDLS and CDR2 YYNGEE come from the germline V gene. The CDR3 has 16 amino acids.